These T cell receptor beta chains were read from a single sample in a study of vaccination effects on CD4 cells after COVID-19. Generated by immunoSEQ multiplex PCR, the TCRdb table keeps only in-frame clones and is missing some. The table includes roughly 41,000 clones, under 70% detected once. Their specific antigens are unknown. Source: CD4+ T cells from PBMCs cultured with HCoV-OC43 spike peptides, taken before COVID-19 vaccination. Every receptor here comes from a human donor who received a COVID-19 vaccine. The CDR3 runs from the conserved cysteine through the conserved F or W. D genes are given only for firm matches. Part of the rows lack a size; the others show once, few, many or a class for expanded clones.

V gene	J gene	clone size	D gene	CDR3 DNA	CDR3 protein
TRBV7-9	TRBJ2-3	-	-	TGTGCCAGCAGCTTATCAGGGGCTTCAGATACGCAGTATTTT	CASSLSGASDTQYF
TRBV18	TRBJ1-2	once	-	TGTGCCAGCTCACCAAGGGCAAAGGGTGTCGATGGCTACACCTTC	CASSPRAKGVDGYTF
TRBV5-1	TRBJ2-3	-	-	TGCGCCAGCAGCTGGAATGATCCTAGCACAGATACGCAGTATTTT	CASSWNDPSTDTQYF
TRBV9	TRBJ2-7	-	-	TGTGCCAGCAGCGTAGGTAGGGGTCCCTCCTACGAGCAGTACTTC	CASSVGRGPSYEQYF
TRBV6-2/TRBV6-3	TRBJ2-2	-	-	TGTGCCAGCAGTTCCCCAGGGGAGAACACCGGGGAGCTGTTTTTT	CASSSPGENTGELFF
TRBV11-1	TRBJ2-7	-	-	TGTGCCAGCAGCGGGGTCTCCAGGCTTGTCGAGCAGTACTTC	CASSGVSRLVEQYF
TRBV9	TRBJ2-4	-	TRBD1	TGTGCCAGCAGCGTCGGGACAGGGATACTCAAAAACATTCAGTACTTC	CASSVGTGILKNIQYF
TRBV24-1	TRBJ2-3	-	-	TGTGCCACCAGTGATATTAGCACAGATACGCAGTATTTT	CATSDISTDTQYF
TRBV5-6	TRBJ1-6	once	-	TGTGCCAGCAGCCAACAGGGCCGCACCAATTCACCCCTCCACTTT	CASSQQGRTNSPLHF
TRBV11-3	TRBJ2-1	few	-	TGTGCCAGCAGCTCTGAAAATCAGGGTGAGCAGTTCTTC	CASSSENQGEQFF
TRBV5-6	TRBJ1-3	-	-	TGTGCCAGCAGCTTCCAGGGATCTGGAAACACCATATATTTT	CASSFQGSGNTIYF
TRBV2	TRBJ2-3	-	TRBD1	TGTGCCAGCAGTGCAGGGGGCGCAGATACGCAGTATTTT	CASSAGGADTQYF
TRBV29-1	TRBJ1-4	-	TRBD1	TGCAGCGTAAGGACCCGGGACAGCAATGAAAAACTGTTTTTT	CSVRTRDSNEKLFF
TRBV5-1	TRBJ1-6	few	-	TGCGCCAGCAGCTTGACTCCTAATTCACCCCTCCACTTT	CASSLTPNSPLHF
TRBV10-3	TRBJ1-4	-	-	TGCGCCACAGCTACGAGCTCAACTAATGAAAAACTGTTTTTT	CATATSSTNEKLFF
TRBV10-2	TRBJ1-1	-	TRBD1	TGCGCCAGCAGTGACAGGGGGCGTGACACTGAAGCTTTCTTT	CASSDRGRDTEAFF
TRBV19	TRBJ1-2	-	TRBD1	TGTGCCAGTAGTATCGGACAGGGGCAATATGGCTACACCTTC	CASSIGQGQYGYTF
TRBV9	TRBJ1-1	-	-	TGTGCCAGCAGCCTCCGAAGCCTCAACACTGAAGCTTTCTTT	CASSLRSLNTEAFF
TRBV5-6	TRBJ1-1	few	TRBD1	TGTGCCAGCACATTACTAGACAGGGCCACTGAAGCTTTCTTT	CASTLLDRATEAFF
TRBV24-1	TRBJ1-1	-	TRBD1	TGTGCCACCAGTGACTCGACAGGGCCAGCTTTCTTT	CATSDSTGPAFF
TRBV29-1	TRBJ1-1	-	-	TGTAGCGGGTTGGGTGGTTACACTGAAGCTTTCTTT	CSGLGGYTEAFF
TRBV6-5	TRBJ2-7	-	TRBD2	TGTGCCAGTGGACTAGCGGGAACGTACGAGCAGTACTTC	CASGLAGTYEQYF
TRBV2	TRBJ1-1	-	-	TGTGCCAGCAGTGTGTTGGGGCCTCCCGAAGCTTTCTTT	CASSVLGPPEAFF
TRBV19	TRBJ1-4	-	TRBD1	TGTGCCAGTAGTATTGGGACAGTCACTAATGAAAAACTGTTTTTT	CASSIGTVTNEKLFF
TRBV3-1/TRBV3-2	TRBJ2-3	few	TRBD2	TGTGCCAGCACCACACTAGCGGGGGGATTAGATACGCAGTATTTT	CASTTLAGGLDTQYF
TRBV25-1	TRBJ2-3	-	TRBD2	TGTGCCAGCAGTCGTAGCGGGAGTTCAGATACGCAGTATTTT	CASSRSGSSDTQYF
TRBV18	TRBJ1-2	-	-	TGTGCCAGCTCGCCTCAGGGCTTGGGGGACGGCTACACCTTC	CASSPQGLGDGYTF
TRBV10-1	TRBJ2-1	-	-	TGCGCCAGCAGTGAGGGCAGGGTCTACAATGAGCAGTTCTTC	CASSEGRVYNEQFF
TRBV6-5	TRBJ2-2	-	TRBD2	TGTGCCAGCAGTTTCTCTAGCGGGAGCGGCACCGGGGAGCTGTTTTTT	CASSFSSGSGTGELFF
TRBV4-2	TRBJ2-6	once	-	TGTGCCAGCAGCCAAGAGTCGGGGATGGGGGGGGCCAACGTCCTGACTTTC	CASSQESGMGGANVLTF
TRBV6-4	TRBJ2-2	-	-	TGTGCCAGCAGTGAATCTGAGATCGGGGAGCTGTTTTTT	CASSESEIGELFF
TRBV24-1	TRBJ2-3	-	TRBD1	TGTGCCACCAGTGATCCCATGGACAGGGAAGGCACAGATACGCAGTATTTT	CATSDPMDREGTDTQYF
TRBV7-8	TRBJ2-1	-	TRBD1	TGTGCCAGCAGCCATCTCCGGGACAGGGTTTCTAATGAGCAGTTCTTC	CASSHLRDRVSNEQFF
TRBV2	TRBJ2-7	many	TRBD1	TGTGCCAGCATCCCGGGACAGGGGGAAACCTACGAGCAGTACTTC	CASIPGQGETYEQYF
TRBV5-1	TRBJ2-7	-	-	TGCGCCAGCGGGGGGCAGTCAACCTACGAGCAGTACTTC	CASGGQSTYEQYF
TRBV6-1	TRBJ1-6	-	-	TGTGCCAGCAGTGAGACAGGCCCTAATTCACCCCTCCACTTT	CASSETGPNSPLHF
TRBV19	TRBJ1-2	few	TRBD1	TGTGCCAGTAGACCTAAGGGACAGGGCCACCCTACATTTGGCTACACCTTC	CASRPKGQGHPTFGYTF